This T cell receptor (beta chain) is from a study of T cells in Graves' hyperthyroidism and ophthalmopathy. The study's findings and limits: Model output signaled ophthalmopathy a median roughly six months ahead of onset.

Amplified TCR beta CDR3 regions came from RNA transcripts. The HTBI primer set served for first-round RT-PCR of the TCR CDR3. TCRdb processed the multiplex PCR reads anew with MiXCR; each CDR3 protein has one entry. The data contain under 350,000 distinct CDR3 sequences, 13% of them seen just once; the ten biggest clones take up 6.5% to 10%. Germline CDR1 is LGHNA and CDR2 is YSLEER. There are 13 residues in the CDR3. Points on this clonotype: Its target is unknown. The germline gene is not matched at one end of the junction; a read error may be the cause.

Sequencing used blood. This sequence joins TRBV4-3 and TRBJ2-7, with D possibly being TRBD1 or TRBD2 (5 bases each). The source is a woman under 40 with Graves' hyperthyroidism that later progressed to Graves' ophthalmopathy. The CDR3 protein is CVSSQERGYEQYF. CDR3 in DNA: TGCGTCAGCAGCCAAGAGAGGGGCTACGAGCAGTACTTC.